Each of the 26 T cell receptor beta chains below was sequenced from the same sample in a study of OX40 agonist ivuxolimab in advanced cancers. Profiled with immunoSEQ multiplex PCR; TCRdb holds only in-frame clones, not every one. This table has 75,000 to 80,000 clones, 85% appearing once. The sequencing used CD4+ or CD8+ T cells sorted from blood, collected in a trial of the OX40 agonist ivuxolimab. The origin of the receptors is an adult with an advanced solid tumor such as melanoma, head and neck, liver or kidney cancer.

DNA for the CDR3: TGCGCCAGCAGCCAAGAACGGGGCACCCTCCACTTT. The encoded protein is CASSQERGTLHF. The chain couples TRBV4-1 to TRBJ1-6; D possibly corresponds to TRBD1 (5 bases). V shed 0 bases and J shed 14 bases, with 8 bases lying between them. This CDR3 has 12 amino acids. Germline V CDR1 and CDR2: MGHRA, YSYEKL.

The J gene is TRBJ2-5, the V gene TRBV7-8, with 10 bases lining up with TRBD1. This CDR3 comprises 16 residues. Trimming at V came to 5 bases and at J to 2 bases, leaving 8 bases not matched to a gene. Germline assignment: CDR1 SGHVS and CDR2 FQNEAQ. CDR3 sequence: CASSLRGDRGQETQYF. CDR3 nucleotide sequence: TGTGCCAGCAGCCTCCGAGGGGACAGGGGTCAAGAGACCCAGTACTTC.

This chain joins TRBV5-4 and TRBJ2-5, with D possibly being TRBD2 (6 bases). The CDR3 is made up of 16 amino acids. V gave up 4 bases and J gave up 1 base, with 17 bases separating them. Germline lookup yields CDR1 SGHNT and CDR2 YYREEE (reference sequence). Here the CDR3 DNA reads TGTGCCAGCAGCGCTGGGACCGGGACTCTCCAAGAGACCCAGTACTTC. This encodes CASSAGTGTLQETQYF.

This clone was seen more than once but under ten times. The chain employs TRBV6-6 and TRBJ1-6; D gene uncertain. The ends were cut back, 6 bases at V and 9 bases at J, with 12 bases in the middle. CDR1 and CDR2 from the germline V gene are MNHNY and SVGAGI (reference sequence). This CDR3 is 13 amino acids long. CDR3: CASRDLSSSPLHF. In DNA form, the CDR3 reads TGTGCCAGCAGGGACCTTTCAAGTTCACCCCTCCACTTT.

V usage is TRBV18 and J usage is TRBJ2-4, with D uncertain. CDR3 length: 13 residues. CDR1 and CDR2 (germline): KGHSH, LQKENI. V was trimmed by 6 bases and J by 0 bases, leaving 6 bases between them. In nucleotides, the CDR3 is TGTGCCAGCTCCGGAACAGCCAAAAACATTCAGTACTTC. Residues: CASSGTAKNIQYF.

This clone appeared once. This sequence joins TRBV2 and TRBJ1-4, with D perhaps matching TRBD1 (5 bases). The germline gives CDR1 SNHLY, CDR2 FYNNEI. The ends were cut back, 6 bases at V and 8 bases at J, with 10 bases in the middle. The CDR3 is 12 amino acids. The CDR3 DNA is TGTGCCAGCAGAGGGGAGGGAGAAAAACTGTTTTTT. It encodes CASRGEGEKLFF.

This clone has a single count. The J gene is TRBJ2-3, the V gene TRBV9, with D possibly TRBD2 on 6 matching bases. V gave up 0 bases and J gave up 4 bases, with 12 bases separating them. The CDR3 covers 15 residues. CDR1 is SGDLS and CDR2 is YYNGEE in the germline V gene. The CDR3 DNA reads TGTGCCAGCAGCGTAGTCTCCGGGAGCCCAGATACGCAGTATTTT. Protein product: CASSVVSGSPDTQYF.

V is TRBV25-1 and J is TRBJ2-3, with D possibly TRBD2 on 5 matching bases. The CDR3 covers 12 residues. The V end was cut by 6 bases, the J end by 1 base, with 5 bases between. The germline V gene has CDR1 MGHDK and CDR2 SYGVNS. Here the CDR3 reads CASRGGTDTQYF. The CDR3 DNA follows: TGTGCCAGCAGGGGAGGCACAGATACGCAGTATTTT. Full variable domain (outside the CDR3, taken from reference TRBV25-1 and TRBJ2-3): EADIYQTPRYLVIGTGKKITLECSQTMGHDKMYWYQQDPGMELHLIHYSYGVNSTEKGDLSSESTVSRIRTEHFPLTLESARPSHTSQYLCASRGGTDTQYFGPGTRLTVL.

The chain employs TRBV9 and TRBJ1-1, with 10 bases identical to TRBD1. V was clipped by 3 bases and J by 6 bases; unmatched bases: 8. The CDR3 extends over 15 amino acids. Germline CDR1 reads SGDLS; CDR2 reads YYNGEE. The CDR3 reads CASSGQGQGYSEAFF. The CDR3 nucleotides are TGTGCCAGCAGCGGGCAGGGACAGGGGTACTCTGAAGCTTTCTTT.

This clone showed up just once. This chain connects TRBV6-1 to TRBJ2-3; D unresolved. The V gene's germline CDR1 is MNHNS and CDR2 SASEGT. The CDR3 is 14 residues long. V lost 4 bases to trimming and J lost 3 bases, with 11 bases between them. CDR3 in amino acids: CASSGGRGTDTQYF. The DNA of the CDR3 is TGTGCCAGCAGTGGTGGCAGAGGAACAGATACGCAGTATTTT.

The rearrangement joins TRBV10-3 to TRBJ2-3; D possibly corresponds to TRBD1 (7 bases). Germline-derived CDR1 and CDR2 are ENHRY and SYGVKD. The CDR3 spans 17 residues. V was clipped by 4 bases and J by 3 bases, with 20 bases between them. CDR3 coding DNA: TGTGCCATCAGTGCGTCTGGGGGGCAGGGGGTAACAGATACGCAGTATTTT. Translating it yields CAISASGGQGVTDTQYF.

About this clone itself: At one boundary the junction diverges from the germline segment, which might be a read error. The rearrangement uses TRBV5-5 and TRBJ1-4; 11 bases are shared with TRBD1. Germline loops: CDR1 SGHKS, CDR2 YYEKEE (reference sequence). The CDR3 has 14 amino acids. CDR3 DNA: TGTGCCAGCGTTGCCGGGACAGGGGGTGAAGAACTGTTTTTT. Translation gives CASVAGTGGEELFF.

V gene TRBV5-4 combines with J gene TRBJ2-7; D remains unclear. CDR3 length: 16 amino acids. Trimming pared 3 bases from V and 0 bases from J, leaving 16 bases between. CDR1 and CDR2 (germline): SGHNT, YYREEE (reference sequence). Here the CDR3 reads CASSSRSRDPSYEQYF. The CDR3 bases are TGTGCCAGCAGCTCCAGGAGTCGCGACCCCTCCTACGAGCAGTACTTC.

This chain joins TRBV30 and TRBJ2-3; D is perhaps TRBD1 (5 bases). Per the germline V gene, CDR1 is GTSNPN and CDR2 is SVGIG (reference sequence). The CDR3 runs to 14 residues. The V end lost 3 bases, the J end lost 1 base, and 11 bases lay between the germline ends. The CDR3 here is CAWRGASGTDTQYF. For the CDR3, the DNA is TGTGCCTGGAGAGGGGCATCGGGCACAGATACGCAGTATTTT.

The chain uses TRBV6-6 and TRBJ1-1, with D unclear. The CDR3 is 14 residues long. V lost 5 bases to trimming and J lost 5 bases, with 15 bases between them. CDR1 is MNHNY, CDR2 SVGAGI, per germline (reference sequence). The CDR3 reads CASSDEREWTEAFF. CDR3 DNA sequence: TGTGCCAGCAGTGACGAGAGGGAATGGACTGAAGCTTTCTTT.

The chain carries TRBV18 and TRBJ1-1, with a possible D match to TRBD1 (5 bases). Germline V gene sequence: CDR1 KGHSH, CDR2 LQKENI. CDR3 length: 14 amino acids. Deletions cut 4 bases from V and 1 base from J, with 10 bases between. The DNA for the CDR3 is TGTGCCAGCTCACGCGGGACCGAGAACACTGAAGCTTTCTTT. Protein product: CASSRGTENTEAFF.

The J gene is TRBJ2-1, the V gene TRBV5-1; tentative D call: TRBD2 (5 bases). Trimming pared 2 bases from V and 7 bases from J, leaving 22 bases between. The germline V gene encodes CDR1 SGHRS and CDR2 YFSETQ. The CDR3 loop spans 17 amino acids. CDR3 region: CASSFSLSVSGGNEQFF. As DNA, the CDR3 is TGCGCCAGCAGCTTCTCTTTAAGCGTCTCAGGAGGAAATGAGCAGTTCTTC.

The genes are TRBV4-1 and TRBJ2-6; TRBD1 matches at 8 bases. The CDR3 sequence is 17 residues long. Losses at the gene ends were 0 bases for V and 1 base for J; bases not matched to a gene: 2. Germline CDR1 and CDR2: MGHRA and YSYEKL. The chain's CDR3 is CASSQERTGSGANVLTF. The DNA of the CDR3 is TGCGCCAGCAGCCAAGAACGGACAGGGTCTGGGGCCAACGTCCTGACTTTC.

This rearrangement joins TRBV5-1 to TRBJ2-5, with 11 bases that match TRBD2. The J call may not be correct, given that the DNA end is closer to TRBJ2-7. Germline values: CDR1 SGHRS, CDR2 YFSETQ. The CDR3 length is 16 residues. CDR3 loop: CASSLGLAGGSYEQYF. CDR3 sequence (DNA): TGCGCCAGCAGCTTGGGGCTAGCGGGGGGCTCCTACGAGCAGTACTTC.

The V call is TRBV6-1, the J call TRBJ2-1, with 7 bases aligning to TRBD2. The V segment lost 5 bases and the J segment 0 bases; nucleotides outside the gene matches: 4. CDR1 is MNHNS, CDR2 SASEGT, per germline. The CDR3 totals 15 residues. The CDR3 protein is CASSTSASSYNEQFF. The DNA of the CDR3 is TGTGCCAGCAGTACTAGCGCAAGCTCCTACAATGAGCAGTTCTTC.

The chain is built from TRBV28 and TRBJ2-1; D unresolved. Trimming removed 3 bases from V and 2 bases from J, with 11 bases in between. This CDR3 has 15 amino acids. Germline V CDR1 and CDR2: MDHEN, SYDVKM. CDR3 protein: CASSFNRNPYNEQFF. The CDR3 DNA reads as TGTGCCAGCAGTTTCAATCGGAACCCCTACAATGAGCAGTTCTTC.

The chain is built from TRBV9 and TRBJ2-1, with 9 bases fitting TRBD1. This CDR3 spans 15 amino acids. Germline-derived CDR1 and CDR2 are SGDLS and YYNGEE. V shed 4 bases and J 7 bases; nucleotides not matched to a gene: 9. The CDR3 loop reads CASSISGTGLNEQFF. The CDR3 coding sequence is TGTGCCAGCAGCATTTCCGGGACAGGGTTGAATGAGCAGTTCTTC.

This clone was counted a few times. The rearrangement uses TRBV6-1 and TRBJ2-5; D not resolved. The germline V gene has CDR1 MNHNS and CDR2 SASEGT. V shed 10 bases and J shed 1 base, with 19 bases lying between them. This CDR3 spans 15 amino acids. Written as DNA, the CDR3 is TGTGCCACCGGCCCCCCTAGACCGATCCAAGAGACCCAGTACTTC. Translation: CATGPPRPIQETQYF.

The chain has TRBV18 and TRBJ2-5; 8 positions agree with TRBD1. Germline assignment: CDR1 KGHSH and CDR2 LQKENI. This CDR3 is built from 14 residues. After removal of 5 bases from V and 1 base from J, the junction contained 3 bases not matched to a gene. The CDR3 region is CASSEGTGQETQYF. The CDR3 coding sequence is TGTGCCAGCTCAGAAGGGACAGGCCAAGAGACCCAGTACTTC.

The chain combines TRBV30 with TRBJ1-1; 7 bases are a match to TRBD1. Germline CDR1 GTSNPN, CDR2 SVGIG (reference sequence). The CDR3 is made up of 13 amino acids. J lost 4 bases, V lost 3 bases, and 5 bases had no gene match. In DNA, the CDR3 is TGTGCCTGGAGGTTGCAGGGGGGCACTGAAGCTTTCTTT. It encodes CAWRLQGGTEAFF.

This clone was detected only once. The gene calls are TRBV14 and TRBJ2-1; 9 nucleotides line up with TRBD2. V lost 1 base and J lost 5; bases outside the gene matches: 9. The CDR3 has 17 residues. Per germline, CDR1 SGHDN and CDR2 FVKESK. The CDR3 DNA sequence: TGTGCCAGCAGCCAAGGTGTCCTAGCGGGACGCCACAATGAGCAGTTCTTC. Residues: CASSQGVLAGRHNEQFF.